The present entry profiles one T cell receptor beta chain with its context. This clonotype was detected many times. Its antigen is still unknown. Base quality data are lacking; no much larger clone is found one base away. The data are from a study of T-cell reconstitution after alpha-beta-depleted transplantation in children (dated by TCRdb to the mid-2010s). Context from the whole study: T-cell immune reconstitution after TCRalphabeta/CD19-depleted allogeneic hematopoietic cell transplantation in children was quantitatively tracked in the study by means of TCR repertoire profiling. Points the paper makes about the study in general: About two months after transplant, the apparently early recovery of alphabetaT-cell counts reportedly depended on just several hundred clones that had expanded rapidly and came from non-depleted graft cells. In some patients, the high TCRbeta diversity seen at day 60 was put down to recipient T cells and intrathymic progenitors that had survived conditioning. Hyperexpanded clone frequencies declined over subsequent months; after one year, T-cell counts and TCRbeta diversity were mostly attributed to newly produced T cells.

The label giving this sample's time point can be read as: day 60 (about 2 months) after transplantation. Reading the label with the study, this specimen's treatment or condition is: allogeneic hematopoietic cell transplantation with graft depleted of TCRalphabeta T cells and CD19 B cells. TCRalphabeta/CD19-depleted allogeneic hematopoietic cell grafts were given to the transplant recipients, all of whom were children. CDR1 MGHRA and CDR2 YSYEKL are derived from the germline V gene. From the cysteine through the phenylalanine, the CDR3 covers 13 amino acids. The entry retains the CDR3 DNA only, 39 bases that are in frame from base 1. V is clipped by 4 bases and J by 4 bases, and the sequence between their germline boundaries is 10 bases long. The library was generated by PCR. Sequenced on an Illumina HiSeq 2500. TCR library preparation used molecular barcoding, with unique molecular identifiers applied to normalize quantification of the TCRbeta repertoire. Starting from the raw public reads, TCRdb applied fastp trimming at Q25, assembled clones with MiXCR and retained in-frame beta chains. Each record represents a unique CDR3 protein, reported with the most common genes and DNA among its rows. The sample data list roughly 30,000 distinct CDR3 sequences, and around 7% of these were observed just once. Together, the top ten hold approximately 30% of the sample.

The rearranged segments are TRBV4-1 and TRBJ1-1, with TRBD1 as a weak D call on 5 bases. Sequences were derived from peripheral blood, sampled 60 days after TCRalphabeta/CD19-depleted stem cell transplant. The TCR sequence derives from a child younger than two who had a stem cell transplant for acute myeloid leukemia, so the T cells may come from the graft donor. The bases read TGCGCCAGCAGCCCCCGGGACTTCACTGAAGCTTTCTTT. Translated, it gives CASSPRDFTEAFF.